These 18 T cell receptor beta chains were sequenced from one sample in a study of shared clonotypes between healthy human individuals. Profiling relied on immunoSEQ multiplex PCR, and the TCRdb table lists in-frame clones only, not all of them. The table shows a few million clones, with just over 90% occurring only once. CD45RO-negative CD8 cells positively selected for CCR7 made up the naive population, which excluded terminally differentiated effector memory CD45RA+ cells. Material for sequencing was naive CD8+ T cells from PBMCs. These receptors were taken from a man younger than 35 in good health. Some clones in this sample may be carry-over from other donors' samples.

Here the CDR3 reads CASTPSEGVGYTF. CDR3 in DNA: TGTGCCAGCACCCCCTCGGAAGGTGTGGGCTACACCTTC. The chain combines TRBV5-5 with TRBJ1-2; D gene uncertain. This CDR3 contains 13 residues. Deletions cut 6 bases from V and 8 bases from J, with 17 bases between. CDR1 and CDR2 (germline): SGHKS, YYEKEE (reference sequence).

The V and J genes are TRBV4-3 and TRBJ2-1; TRBD1 or TRBD2 may be the D gene (6 bases each). There are 16 residues in the CDR3. Per the germline V gene, CDR1 is LGHNA and CDR2 is YSLEER. Trimming cost V 4 bases and J 8 bases, with 21 bases left between them. The CDR3 region has the DNA TGCGCCAGCAGCCCAAGTATGGGACTTAAGGGGGATGAGCAGTTCTTC. Amino acids: CASSPSMGLKGDEQFF.

This chain joins TRBV5-1 and TRBJ2-1; unclear D gene. V was trimmed by 2 bases and J by 2 bases, leaving 11 bases between them. The CDR3 runs 15 residues. Germline CDR1 is SGHRS and CDR2 is YFSETQ. CDR3 amino acids: CASSFLGATYNEQFF. The CDR3 coding sequence is TGCGCCAGCAGCTTCCTTGGAGCCACCTACAATGAGCAGTTCTTC.

This clone was observed a single time. V gene TRBV4-1 combines with J gene TRBJ1-5, with D tentatively TRBD1 (5 bases). From germline, CDR1 is MGHRA and CDR2 YSYEKL. Trimming removed 4 bases from V and 6 bases from J, with 19 bases in between. The CDR3 is 16 amino acids. The CDR3 coding sequence is TGCGCCAGCAGCCTACGGTGGGCCGGGGGGGGTCAGCCCCAGCATTTT. Its translation: CASSLRWAGGGQPQHF.

This clone was found once. The chain combines TRBV28 with TRBJ2-1, with 10 bases matching TRBD2. Germline lookup yields CDR1 MDHEN and CDR2 SYDVKM. CDR3 size: 19 residues. Trimming took 4 bases from V and 3 from J; bases not matched to a gene: 15. CDR3 residues: CASSSLWLEREGFYNEQFF. The DNA of the CDR3 is TGTGCCAGCAGTTCCCTATGGTTGGAGCGGGAGGGGTTCTACAATGAGCAGTTCTTC. The full variable domain, in which reference TRBV28 and TRBJ2-1 provide the parts outside the CDR3, is DVKVTQSSRYLVKRTGEKVFLECVQDMDHENMFWYRQDPGLGLRLIYFSYDVKMKEKGDIPEGYSVSREKKERFSLILESASTNQTSMYLCASSSLWLEREGFYNEQFFGPGTRLTVL.

This clone was recorded only once. The genes are TRBV15 and TRBJ2-5, with a possible D match to TRBD1 (6 bases). Germline loops: CDR1 LNHNV, CDR2 YYDKDF (reference sequence). Deletions cut 2 bases from V and 0 bases from J, with 10 bases between. This CDR3 comprises 15 residues. CDR3 residues: CATSRLDRYQETQYF. In DNA, the CDR3 is TGTGCCACCAGCAGACTGGACAGATACCAAGAGACCCAGTACTTC.

The chain employs TRBV27 and TRBJ2-3; D ambiguous. V gave up 2 bases and J gave up 3 bases, with 15 bases separating them. The germline CDR1 and CDR2 sequences are MNHEY and SMNVEV (reference sequence). This CDR3 region has 16 residues. The CDR3 is CASSLVAGWATDTQYF. DNA for the CDR3: TGTGCCAGCAGTTTAGTAGCAGGATGGGCGACAGATACGCAGTATTTT.

The genes are TRBV5-1 and TRBJ2-5; 11 nucleotides line up with TRBD2. With the DNA end fitting TRBJ2-7 better, the J assignment may be wrong. This CDR3 comprises 15 residues. CDR1 is SGHRS and CDR2 is YFSETQ in the germline V gene. The CDR3 nucleotides read TGCGCCAGCGCTCCGGGGACTAGCGGATACTACGAGCAGTACTTC. It encodes CASAPGTSGYYEQYF.

V gene TRBV9 combines with J gene TRBJ1-3; 12 bases align to TRBD1. Unmatched junction bases numbered 10, after V lost 1 base and J lost 2 bases. This CDR3 region has 19 residues. Per germline, CDR1 SGDLS and CDR2 YYNGEE. The CDR3 coding sequence is TGTGCCAGCAGCGTATCAACCGAGGGACAGGGGGCCACTGGAAACACCATATATTTT. It codes for CASSVSTEGQGATGNTIYF.

The CDR3 loop reads CASSGGLAGALEQFF. CDR3 coding DNA: TGCGCCAGCAGCGGGGGACTAGCGGGAGCGCTCGAGCAGTTCTTC. The rearrangement uses TRBV5-1 and TRBJ2-1; TRBD2 matches at 14 bases. The CDR3 has 15 amino acids. The trim removed 4 bases at V and 10 bases at J, leaving 7 bases unmatched. Per germline, CDR1 SGHRS and CDR2 YFSETQ.

CDR3 DNA sequence: TGTGCCAGCAGCTTACTTTCGGGAGGGGGCACAGATACGCAGTATTTT. It yields the protein CASSLLSGGGTDTQYF. The chain couples TRBV7-2 to TRBJ2-3, with 8 bases aligning to TRBD2. V shed 2 bases, J shed 1 base, and the junction held 5 bases outside the gene matches. The CDR3 consists of 16 residues. Per the germline V gene, CDR1 is SGHTA and CDR2 is FQGNSA.

This clone was picked up one time. This chain uses TRBV28 with TRBJ2-7; TRBD2 agrees at 7 bases. The CDR3 covers 15 residues. V lost 4 bases, J lost 2 bases, and 8 bases stayed unmatched. The germline V gene encodes CDR1 MDHEN and CDR2 SYDVKM. CDR3 bases: TGTGCCAGCAGTTCCCCGCGGGGGAAAACCTACGAGCAGTACTTC. This translates into CASSSPRGKTYEQYF.

A word on this clone: Other nucleotide sequences in the sample specify the same CDR3. The V call is TRBV27, the J call TRBJ2-7; D is undetermined. CDR3 length: 13 amino acids. CDR1 MNHEY and CDR2 SMNVEV come from the germline V gene (reference sequence). Trimming shortened V by 3 bases and J by 2 bases, and 8 bases separated the two germline ends. Here the CDR3 DNA reads TGTGCCAGCAGTTTGGGCTTTACCTACGAGCAGTACTTC. The encoded protein is CASSLGFTYEQYF.

The rearrangement links TRBV27 to TRBJ2-7; 8 nucleotides line up with TRBD1. The germline CDR1 and CDR2 sequences are MNHEY and SMNVEV (reference sequence). CDR3 length: 16 amino acids. Trimming took 5 bases from V and 2 from J; bases not matched to a gene: 11. The CDR3 loop is CASSDETGVAPYEQYF. The CDR3 coding sequence is TGTGCCAGCAGTGATGAGACAGGGGTAGCCCCCTACGAGCAGTACTTC.

The rearrangement links TRBV5-1 to TRBJ1-4; D is unresolved. V lost 2 bases, J lost 3 bases, and 8 bases lay in between. Germline V gives CDR1 SGHRS, CDR2 YFSETQ. The CDR3 has 14 residues. CDR3 region: CASSFNSPNEKLFF. CDR3 DNA sequence: TGCGCCAGCAGCTTCAACAGCCCTAATGAAAAACTGTTTTTT.

The J gene is TRBJ2-3, the V gene TRBV7-9; 8 bases line up with TRBD1. This CDR3 has 15 amino acids. Germline assignment: CDR1 SEHNR and CDR2 FQNEAQ (reference sequence). J was trimmed by 3 bases and V by 5 bases; bases with no gene match: 7. CDR3 bases: TGTGCCAGCAGCCCCCGGGACAGGCAGACAGATACGCAGTATTTT. Translated, it gives CASSPRDRQTDTQYF.

The chain has TRBV9 and TRBJ2-5; 14 bases are shared with TRBD2. The junction had 3 bases not matched to a gene; V was cut back by 3 bases and J by 2 bases. This CDR3 is built from 16 residues. Germline assignment: CDR1 SGDLS and CDR2 YYNGEE. This CDR3 is CASSGGTSGRQETQYF. In DNA form, the CDR3 reads TGTGCCAGCAGCGGAGGGACTAGCGGGAGACAAGAGACCCAGTACTTC.

The CDR3 sequence: CASSQPAHSYEQYF. DNA for the CDR3: TGTGCCAGCAGCCAGCCCGCCCACAGCTACGAGCAGTACTTC. The chain uses TRBV7-2 and TRBJ2-7; D not certain. CDR3 length: 14 residues. The ends were cut back, 5 bases at V and 3 bases at J, with 14 bases in the middle. Germline V gene sequence: CDR1 SGHTA, CDR2 FQGNSA.